Here is one TCR beta chain with its context. Its cognate antigen is unknown. The identical CDR3 is also encoded by other nucleotide sequences in the sample. This sample was included in a study of cytomegalovirus exposure and HLA in healthy donors. Study-wide results and limits: Across donors, most TCRs were seen rarely, yet some public ones were widespread. In the roughly 120 validation repertoires, 94% of cluster scores exceeded 0, per a later analysis.

Germline CDR1 SQVTM, CDR2 ANQGSEA. The CDR3 has 12 residues. V was clipped by 4 bases and J by 2 bases, with 8 bases between them. The protocol was immunoSEQ multiplex PCR, while the TCRdb copy is restricted to in-frame clones and leaves out a portion. Here the sample spans approximately 150,000 clones, approximately 89% being singletons. V usage is TRBV29-1 and J usage is TRBJ1-1, with TRBD1 as a possible D gene (6 bases). This receptor was identified in a man between 18 and 29 years old in good health and CMV-seropositive. The sequencing sample was made of PBMCs. The CDR3 spells CSVGTANTEAFF. The CDR3 DNA follows: TGCAGCGTTGGGACAGCAAACACTGAAGCTTTCTTT.